The rows below give T cell receptor beta chains drawn from one sample of a study of T-cell memory formation after mild COVID-19. TCRdb re-analysed the 5' RACE reads in MiXCR, keeping a single row per CDR3 protein. The sample includes approximately 290,000 distinct CDR3 sequences, roughly 15% of them seen just once. The sequenced sample consisted of PBMCs or a T cell subset sorted from them (not recorded which). Every receptor here comes from a man in his late teens or twenties who had mild COVID-19 (a few samples of this study predate the infection). Cell type and time point are not known. The CDR3 runs from the conserved cysteine through the conserved F or W. Fields, in order: D gene, V gene, CDR3 protein. A D gene is named only where the DNA matches it firmly.

d_gene: .
v_gene: TRBV7-9
CDR3aa: CASSLLGGRTDTQYF

d_gene: TRBD2
v_gene: TRBV24-1
CDR3aa: CATSGTGTSGEETQYF

d_gene: .
v_gene: TRBV9
CDR3aa: CASSVASGAGNTIYF

d_gene: .
v_gene: TRBV5-1
CDR3aa: CASSLESGTYEQYF

d_gene: TRBD1
v_gene: TRBV4-3
CDR3aa: CASSLRPGDRFADTQYF

d_gene: TRBD1
v_gene: TRBV6-5
CDR3aa: CASSYSGTGSGELFF

d_gene: .
v_gene: TRBV5-1
CDR3aa: CASSLYGGFTDTQYF

d_gene: .
v_gene: TRBV29-1
CDR3aa: CSSRVRGPDTQYF

d_gene: TRBD2
v_gene: TRBV29-1
CDR3aa: CSVARGGETQYF

d_gene: TRBD1
v_gene: TRBV5-4
CDR3aa: CASSWDRIPPTDTQYF

d_gene: .
v_gene: TRBV5-1
CDR3aa: CASSVQGTDGYTF

d_gene: .
v_gene: TRBV5-6
CDR3aa: CASSLRDTEAFF

d_gene: TRBD1
v_gene: TRBV7-2
CDR3aa: CASSLQGTDQETQYF

d_gene: .
v_gene: TRBV5-1
CDR3aa: CASSLGADQPQHF

d_gene: TRBD2
v_gene: TRBV12-3/TRBV12-4
CDR3aa: CASSITSGGYKNIQYF

d_gene: .
v_gene: TRBV6-5
CDR3aa: CASSYQAAVGKLFF

d_gene: .
v_gene: TRBV12-3/TRBV12-4
CDR3aa: CASSKQVGNTEAFF

d_gene: TRBD1
v_gene: TRBV30
CDR3aa: CASQGQGWVTEAFF

d_gene: TRBD2
v_gene: TRBV3-1
CDR3aa: CASSSTSSQETQYF

d_gene: .
v_gene: TRBV5-1
CDR3aa: CASSLQGATNEKLIF

d_gene: .
v_gene: TRBV14
CDR3aa: CASSQQGGDEQFF

d_gene: .
v_gene: TRBV5-1
CDR3aa: CASSLLLGKNTEAFF

d_gene: TRBD1
v_gene: TRBV6-2/TRBV6-3
CDR3aa: CASSYLDREGQTQYF

d_gene: .
v_gene: TRBV27
CDR3aa: CASSPGTQIYNEQFF

d_gene: .
v_gene: TRBV4-2
CDR3aa: CASSQGSGPNTEAFF

d_gene: TRBD1
v_gene: TRBV4-3
CDR3aa: CASSIDRGPYEQYF

d_gene: .
v_gene: TRBV4-1
CDR3aa: CASSQVVGVGGYTF

d_gene: .
v_gene: TRBV7-9
CDR3aa: CASRSPLGQGGETQYF

d_gene: TRBD1
v_gene: TRBV5-4
CDR3aa: CASSDGQGNYNSPLHF

d_gene: .
v_gene: TRBV27
CDR3aa: CASSHPPGRVAFF

d_gene: .
v_gene: TRBV5-6
CDR3aa: CASSHAGTETQYF

d_gene: .
v_gene: TRBV12-3/TRBV12-4
CDR3aa: CASTLWLPTDTQYF

d_gene: .
v_gene: TRBV7-3
CDR3aa: CASSLSTGEAAQYF

d_gene: .
v_gene: TRBV7-9
CDR3aa: CASSPFVGLQETQYF

d_gene: TRBD2
v_gene: TRBV20-1
CDR3aa: CSARRLAGTDTQYF

d_gene: .
v_gene: TRBV11-2
CDR3aa: CASSLYLGPDNEQFF

d_gene: .
v_gene: TRBV24-1
CDR3aa: CATSDPSLGRDYNEQFF

d_gene: .
v_gene: TRBV7-2
CDR3aa: CASTIMYNEQFF

d_gene: .
v_gene: TRBV6-6
CDR3aa: CASSYEGAGANVLTF

d_gene: .
v_gene: TRBV2
CDR3aa: CASKKDYGYTF

d_gene: .
v_gene: TRBV6-1
CDR3aa: CASSEAGSIYGYTF

d_gene: TRBD1
v_gene: TRBV18
CDR3aa: CASSQGQADYGYTF

d_gene: TRBD1
v_gene: TRBV6-5
CDR3aa: CASSRAGGLNTEAFF

d_gene: TRBD2
v_gene: TRBV18
CDR3aa: CASSPTGTSTGELFF

d_gene: .
v_gene: TRBV5-1
CDR3aa: CASILQTSGEAFF